This T cell receptor (beta chain) was recovered during a study of OX40 agonist ivuxolimab in advanced cancers. Libraries were prepared by immunoSEQ multiplex PCR; TCRdb keeps only in-frame clonotypes and omits some of them. Of fewer than 95,000 clones listed, approximately 90% are singletons. As for this clone: Antigen specificity is unknown.

Individuals having autoimmune disease history or systemic immunosuppression were not enrolled. Peripheral blood came from all dose cohorts at three timepoints. The germline V and J ends were trimmed by 4 bases and 5 bases, with 17 bases remaining between them. CDR3 length: 15 residues. The germline gives CDR1 LNHDA, CDR2 SQIVND (reference sequence). The study's findings and limits: Compared with CD4+, CD8+ T cells on average had more expanded clones. Which antigen the expanded peripheral T cells recognized is unknown.

The sequencing used CD4+ or CD8+ T cells sorted from blood, collected in a trial of the OX40 agonist ivuxolimab. This chain uses TRBV19 with TRBJ2-5, with a weak D call TRBD1 (5 bases). This TCR derives from an adult with an advanced solid tumor such as melanoma, head and neck, liver or kidney cancer. The CDR3: CASSTPDTGGETQYF. In nucleotides, the CDR3 is TGTGCCAGTAGTACCCCGGACACCGGTGGGGAGACCCAGTACTTC.